These 28 T cell receptor beta chains came from one sample sequenced in a study of post-analysis software for immune sequencing data. Study observations and caveats: Included in a set of about 5 TRBV segments more frequent in patients than controls were TRBV5-6, TRBV5-1 and TRBV20-1.

The antigens of these receptors remain unknown. Incorporated into the TCR beta cDNA libraries were unique molecular identifiers, which served to reduce PCR and sequencing biases. TCRdb re-analysed the PCR reads in MiXCR, keeping a single row per CDR3 protein. The sample consists of about 570,000 distinct CDR3 sequences, around a third of them appearing once. Material: blood. These TCRs come from a girl younger than 18 with multiple sclerosis.

The chain carries TRBV12-3 or TRBV12-4 and TRBJ1-1; D remains unclear. The CDR3 consists of 15 residues. V lost 0 bases and J lost 6, with 14 bases in between. CDR3 in DNA: TGTGCCAGCAGTTTAGCGCCAGAAATTGGCTCTGAAGCTTTCTTT. Protein sequence: CASSLAPEIGSEAFF.

The chain joins TRBV6-4 to TRBJ2-3; TRBD2 matches 8 bases. CDR1 is MRHNA, CDR2 SNTAGT, per germline. This CDR3 contains 13 residues. Germline trimming cut 10 bases from V and 9 bases from J; bases unmatched to any gene: 12. The CDR3 region is CATRREGLGTQYF. The CDR3 DNA reads TGTGCCACCCGCCGGGAGGGCCTAGGCACGCAGTATTTT.

The gene calls are TRBV5-6 and TRBJ2-7; 9 nucleotides align to TRBD2. V was pared by 4 bases and J by 4 bases, with 9 bases of the junction left unmatched. The CDR3 consists of 15 residues. Per germline, CDR1 SGHDT and CDR2 YYEEEE. DNA of the CDR3: TGTGCCAGCAGCCTCCCGGGACTAGCAGATTACGAGCAGTACTTC. This encodes CASSLPGLADYEQYF. Complete variable domain (other parts from reference TRBV5-6 and TRBJ2-7): DAGVTQSPTHLIKTRGQQVTLRCSPKSGHDTVSWYQQALGQGPQFIFQYYEEEERQRGNFPDRFSGHQFPNYSSELNVNALLLGDSALYLCASSLPGLADYEQYFGPGTRLTVT.

Note on this clonotype: The germline gene is not matched at one end of the junction; a read error may be the cause. J is TRBJ1-4 and V is TRBV5-1, with D unresolved. The CDR3 is made up of 16 amino acids. Per the germline V gene, CDR1 is SGHRS and CDR2 is YFSETQ. DNA for the CDR3: TGCGCCAGCAGCTTGGAGCCCCCCGCGACAAATGAAAAACAGTTTTTT. Amino acids: CASSLEPPATNEKQFF.

This sequence joins TRBV5-1 and TRBJ1-2, with TRBD1 as a possible D gene (6 bases). Trimming stripped 4 bases from V and 8 bases from J, with 18 bases between. Per the germline V gene, CDR1 is SGHRS and CDR2 is YFSETQ. This CDR3 contains 14 residues. The CDR3 spells CASSQPTGLEGYTF. In DNA, the CDR3 is TGCGCCAGCAGCCAGCCGACAGGACTAGAGGGCTACACCTTC.

At least ten counts were recorded for this clonotype. This sequence joins TRBV20-1 and TRBJ2-4, with 9 bases lining up with TRBD2. In germline, CDR1 is DFQATT, CDR2 SNEGSKA (reference sequence). This CDR3 has 14 amino acids. V gave up 3 bases and J gave up 2 bases; unmatched junction bases: 2. This chain's CDR3 is CSARRGGSKNIQYF. DNA of the CDR3: TGCAGTGCTAGGCGGGGGGGATCCAAAAACATTCAGTACTTC.

The rearrangement joins TRBV29-1 to TRBJ2-3; 10 bases are a match to TRBD2. V lost 7 bases, J lost 5 bases, and 9 bases stayed unmatched. The CDR3 extends over 14 amino acids. Germline V CDR1 and CDR2: SQVTM, ANQGSEA. The CDR3 region has the DNA TGCAGCGCTGCACAAGCGGGGGGGCAAGATACGCAGTATTTT. The encoded protein is CSAAQAGGQDTQYF.

The chain employs TRBV7-9 and TRBJ1-4; TRBD1 matches 8 bases. The CDR3 length is 14 residues. J gave up 8 bases and V 5 bases, and 7 bases lay outside the gene matches. The V gene's germline CDR1 is SEHNR and CDR2 FQNEAQ (reference sequence). The CDR3 here is CASSPRTGTEKLFF. Here the CDR3 DNA reads TGTGCCAGCAGCCCACGGACAGGGACGGAAAAACTGTTTTTT. Together with reference TRBV7-9 and TRBJ1-4, the CDR3 gives the full variable domain: DTGVSQNPRHKITKRGQNVTFRCDPISEHNRLYWYRQTLGQGPEFLTYFQNEAQLEKSRLLSDRFSAERPKGSFSTLEIQRTEQGDSAMYLCASSPRTGTEKLFFGSGTQLSVL.

The V call is TRBV29-1, the J call TRBJ2-5, with TRBD1 identical over 11 bases. The CDR3 loop spans 15 amino acids. Unmatched junction bases numbered 12, after V lost 7 bases and J lost 5 bases. Germline V gene sequence: CDR1 SQVTM, CDR2 ANQGSEA. CDR3 DNA sequence: TGCAGCGGGACCGGGACAGGGGGATTTCGGGAGACCCAGTACTTC. Translated: CSGTGTGGFRETQYF.

This sequence joins TRBV5-1 and TRBJ2-6, with D unclear. The V gene lost 6 bases and the J gene lost 11 bases, with 15 bases spanning the gap. Germline V CDR1 and CDR2: SGHRS, YFSETQ. The CDR3 has 13 amino acids. The CDR3 reads CASNRLERDVLTF. CDR3 bases: TGCGCCAGCAATCGGTTGGAGCGTGACGTCCTGACTTTC.

This clonotype came up a few times. This chain joins TRBV5-1 and TRBJ1-1, with TRBD1 matching over 9 bases. V was clipped by 4 bases and J by 2 bases; unmatched bases: 9. Germline assignment: CDR1 SGHRS and CDR2 YFSETQ. The CDR3 has 16 residues. CDR3 amino acids: CASSQNPQGANTEAFF. The CDR3 DNA reads TGCGCCAGCAGCCAAAACCCACAGGGGGCAAACACTGAAGCTTTCTTT.

This chain uses TRBV2 with TRBJ2-5, with D perhaps TRBD1 (5 bases). This CDR3 contains 14 residues. Germline CDR1 is SNHLY and CDR2 is FYNNEI. The V gene lost 7 bases and the J gene lost 4 bases, with 16 bases spanning the gap. The CDR3 nucleotides read TGTGCCAGCAATCCAGGGCAGGGCGCAGAGACCCAGTACTTC. Translating gives CASNPGQGAETQYF. The full variable domain, in which reference TRBV2 and TRBJ2-5 provide the parts outside the CDR3, is EPEVTQTPSHQVTQMGQEVILRCVPISNHLYFYWYRQILGQKVEFLVSFYNNEISEKSEIFDDQFSVERPDGSNFTLKIRSTKLEDSAMYFCASNPGQGAETQYFGPGTRLLVL.

The chain carries TRBV29-1 and TRBJ2-3; TRBD1 matches 11 bases. The junction had 8 bases not matched to a gene; V was cut back by 6 bases and J by 6 bases. The CDR3 covers 14 residues. Germline values: CDR1 SQVTM, CDR2 ANQGSEA. CDR3 protein: CSVLLGQGADTQYF. CDR3 DNA: TGCAGCGTCCTACTTGGACAGGGGGCTGATACGCAGTATTTT.

This chain connects TRBV7-9 to TRBJ2-1; perhaps TRBD1 as D (5 bases). CDR1 and CDR2 (germline): SEHNR, FQNEAQ (reference sequence). This CDR3 is 15 amino acids long. The V and J ends lost 5 bases and 6 bases respectively, with 17 bases between them. Here the CDR3 reads CASSLSGLGANEQFF. Here the CDR3 DNA reads TGTGCCAGCAGCCTCTCGGGTCTAGGGGCCAATGAGCAGTTCTTC. The whole variable domain, filled in from reference TRBV7-9 and TRBJ2-1, reads DTGVSQNPRHKITKRGQNVTFRCDPISEHNRLYWYRQTLGQGPEFLTYFQNEAQLEKSRLLSDRFSAERPKGSFSTLEIQRTEQGDSAMYLCASSLSGLGANEQFFGPGTRLTVL.

Points on this clonotype: The CDR3 does not close with the conserved phenylalanine or tryptophan, likely indicating a read error. The chain carries TRBV7-9 and TRBJ2-7; D is unclear. The CDR3 length is 14 residues. The germline gives CDR1 SEHNR, CDR2 FQNEAQ (reference sequence). V was shortened by 4 bases and J by 0 bases, with 10 bases between the two germline ends. The CDR3 sequence is CASSSDGFSYEQYL. The CDR3 DNA reads as TGTGCCAGCAGCTCGGACGGGTTCTCCTACGAGCAGTACCTC.

CDR3 loop: CASSLGFRRARPDTQYF. CDR3 DNA: TGTGCCAGCAGTTTAGGGTTCCGGCGGGCACGACCAGATACGCAGTATTTT. V gene TRBV28 combines with J gene TRBJ2-3; perhaps TRBD2 as D (5 bases). V lost 2 bases to trimming and J lost 4 bases, with 19 bases between them. There are 17 residues in the CDR3. Looked up from germline, CDR1 is MDHEN and CDR2 is SYDVKM.

The rearrangement uses TRBV2 and TRBJ2-2; 13 nucleotides align to TRBD2. The CDR3 is made up of 17 amino acids. The trim removed 5 bases at V and 2 bases at J, leaving 5 bases unmatched. Germline loops: CDR1 SNHLY, CDR2 FYNNEI. The CDR3 coding sequence is TGTGCCAGCAGTACGGGACTAGCGGGGTTAAACACCGGGGAGCTGTTTTTT. Amino acids: CASSTGLAGLNTGELFF.

Comment on this clonotype: A much larger clonotype is one base distant, so this may be a read error. The chain links TRBV7-9 to TRBJ1-2; D might be TRBD1 (5 bases). Germline V CDR1 and CDR2: SEHNR, FQNEAQ (reference sequence). This CDR3 has 16 residues. CDR3 amino acids: CACSHGGGTALYGYTF. The CDR3 DNA follows: TGTGCCTGCAGCCACGGAGGCGGGACGGCGCTCTATGGCTACACCTTC.

Note on this clonotype: It may be a read error: a sequence one base away is much more abundant. The chain links TRBV9 to TRBJ2-5, with TRBD2 matching 7 bases. This CDR3 is built from 14 residues. V lost 3 bases and J lost 11; bases outside the gene matches: 13. In germline, CDR1 is SGDLS, CDR2 YYNGEE. The CDR3 coding sequence is TGTGCCAGCAGCGGAGAGGCGGGGGTTCTAGAGCAGTACTTC. It codes for CASSGEAGVLEQYF.

Here the CDR3 DNA reads TGTGCCAGCAGCCCTTGGACAGGTACCTCAGCTAATGAAAAACTGTTTTTT. Protein sequence: CASSPWTGTSANEKLFF. The chain has TRBV9 and TRBJ1-4; 7 bases are shared with TRBD1. Losses at the gene ends were 4 bases for V and 3 bases for J; bases not matched to a gene: 12. CDR3 length: 17 residues. CDR1 is SGDLS and CDR2 is YYNGEE in the germline V gene. Using reference TRBV9 and TRBJ1-4 for the parts outside the CDR3, the full variable domain is DSGVTQTPKHLITATGQRVTLRCSPRSGDLSVYWYQQSLDQGLQFLIQYYNGEERAKGNILERFSAQQFPDLHSELNLSSLELGDSALYFCASSPWTGTSANEKLFFGSGTQLSVL.

V usage is TRBV5-1 and J usage is TRBJ2-1, with TRBD2 matching over 8 bases. The V and J ends lost 1 base and 6 bases, in that order; junction bases with no gene match: 6. The CDR3 sequence is 15 residues long. The germline gives CDR1 SGHRS, CDR2 YFSETQ. CDR3 sequence reads: CASSLKIAGGNEQFF. As DNA, the CDR3 is TGCGCCAGCAGCTTGAAGATTGCGGGGGGCAATGAGCAGTTCTTC.

This clonotype has a single count. V usage is TRBV12-3 or TRBV12-4 and J usage is TRBJ1-5; 8 bases match TRBD1. Losses at the gene ends were 7 bases for V and 6 bases for J; bases not matched to a gene: 8. CDR3 length: 14 residues. CDR3 bases: TGTGCCAGCAACCAGGGGGCTCACATTCAGCCCCAGCATTTT. Amino acid sequence: CASNQGAHIQPQHF.

The chain employs TRBV7-9 and TRBJ1-2, with unresolved D. CDR1 is SEHNR, CDR2 FQNEAQ, per germline (reference sequence). The CDR3 has 14 amino acids. The V end was cut by 5 bases, the J end by 4 bases, with 14 bases between. The DNA for the CDR3 is TGTGCCAGCAGCCATTCATCCCCCGGCTATGGCTACACCTTC. Translating gives CASSHSSPGYGYTF.

This clonotype was seen a handful of times. The chain uses TRBV11-2 and TRBJ2-7, with 10 nucleotides matching TRBD1. The CDR3 spans 16 residues. Germline assignment: CDR1 SGHAT and CDR2 FQNNGV. The V gene end was trimmed by 1 base and the J gene end by 3 bases; junction bases not matched to a gene: 6. CDR3 nucleotides: TGTGCCAGCAGCTTAGGGTTGGGGGACAGGGGCTACGAGCAGTACTTC. Its translation: CASSLGLGDRGYEQYF.

V and J are TRBV28 and TRBJ1-4; TRBD1 matches 7 bases. CDR3 length: 15 amino acids. Germline values: CDR1 MDHEN, CDR2 SYDVKM. The junction had 8 bases not matched to a gene; V was cut back by 4 bases and J by 6 bases. Written as DNA, the CDR3 is TGTGCCAGCAGTTCAGTTCGACAGGGAGATGAAAAACTGTTTTTT. Protein sequence: CASSSVRQGDEKLFF.

This clonotype has only a few counts. This chain links TRBV12-3 or TRBV12-4 with TRBJ2-1; 8 bases are shared with TRBD2. This CDR3 is built from 15 residues. The J segment lost 2 bases and the V segment lost 3 bases, leaving 3 bases of the junction unmatched. The CDR3 loop reads CASSLGRGAYNEQFF. CDR3 nucleotides: TGTGCCAGCAGTTTGGGGCGGGGGGCCTACAATGAGCAGTTCTTC.

The chain links TRBV5-5 to TRBJ2-7; D remains unclear. The germline V gene encodes CDR1 SGHKS and CDR2 YYEKEE (reference sequence). V gave up 4 bases and J gave up 0 bases, with 11 bases separating them. The CDR3 sequence is 14 residues long. In DNA, the CDR3 is TGTGCCAGCAGCCCGGACGGGTTCTCCTACGAGCAGTACTTC. This codes for CASSPDGFSYEQYF.

This sequence joins TRBV19 and TRBJ2-1; unclear D gene. Looked up from germline, CDR1 is LNHDA and CDR2 is SQIVND (reference sequence). The CDR3 runs to 15 residues. Trimming took off 5 bases at V and 10 bases at J, with 21 bases between the two ends. This CDR3 reads CASSHRVPRTGEQFF. The CDR3 nucleotides read TGTGCCAGTAGTCACCGGGTCCCCCGGACCGGCGAGCAGTTCTTC.